This T cell receptor (beta chain) was sequenced in a study of blood T cell repertoires in COVID-19. Overall study: PBMCs, B-cell-depleted T cells, or T cells were the source of the cDNA or gDNA that made up the material.

This clone appeared once. As processed by the authors: Scientists estimated how many nucleated cells there were by amplifying reference gene primers. TCRdb's copy holds only in-frame clones and misses some; the assay was immunoSEQ multiplex PCR. The V and J calls and clone size were taken over from that table, and D and trimming were inferred from the DNA. Among roughly 240,000 clones listed, 70% to 90% were seen once. From germline, CDR1 is WNHNN and CDR2 SYGVQD (reference sequence). The CDR3 consists of 13 residues. The V end was cut by 0 bases, the J end by 4 bases, with 6 bases between. This chain links TRBV10-1 with TRBJ1-1; no clear D gene. Source material: peripheral blood. The TCR originated in a man aged 55 to 69 who had recovered from COVID-19. The CDR3, as DNA: TGCGCCAGCAGTGAGTCGGGGAGCACTGAAGCTTTCTTT. It specifies CASSESGSTEAFF.